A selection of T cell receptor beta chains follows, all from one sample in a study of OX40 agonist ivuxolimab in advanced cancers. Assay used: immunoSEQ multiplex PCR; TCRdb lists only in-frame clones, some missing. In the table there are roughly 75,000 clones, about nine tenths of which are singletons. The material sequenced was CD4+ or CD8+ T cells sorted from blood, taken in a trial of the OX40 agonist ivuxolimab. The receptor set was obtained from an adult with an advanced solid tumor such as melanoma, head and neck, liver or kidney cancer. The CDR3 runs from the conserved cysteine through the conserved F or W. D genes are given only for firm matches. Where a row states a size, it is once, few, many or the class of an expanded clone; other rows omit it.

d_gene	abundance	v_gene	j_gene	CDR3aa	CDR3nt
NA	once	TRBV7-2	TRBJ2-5	CASSLVGLAQETQYF	TGTGCCAGCAGCTTAGTAGGGTTGGCTCAAGAGACCCAGTACTTC
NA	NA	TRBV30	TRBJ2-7	CAFRVGLFYEQYF	TGTGCCTTCCGGGTGGGCCTTTTTTACGAGCAGTACTTC
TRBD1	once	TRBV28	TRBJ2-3	CASSPGQGADTQYF	TGTGCCAGCAGTCCCGGACAGGGGGCAGATACGCAGTATTTT
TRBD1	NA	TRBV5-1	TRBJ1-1	CASSSDGTGLSEAFF	TGCGCCAGCAGCTCCGACGGGACAGGGCTCTCTGAAGCTTTCTTT
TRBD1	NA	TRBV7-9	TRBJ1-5	CASSATGGGQPQHF	TGTGCCAGCAGCGCGACAGGGGGAGGTCAGCCCCAGCATTTT
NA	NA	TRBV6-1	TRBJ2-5	CASRKNEETQYF	TGTGCCAGCAGAAAAAATGAAGAGACCCAGTACTTC
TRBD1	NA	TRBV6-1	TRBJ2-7	CAISVRRSGQEFYEQYF	TGTGCCATCAGTGTTCGGCGTTCGGGACAGGAGTTCTACGAGCAGTACTTC
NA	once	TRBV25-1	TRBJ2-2	CASSELEGGTGELFF	TGTGCCAGCAGTGAATTAGAAGGGGGCACCGGGGAGCTGTTTTTT
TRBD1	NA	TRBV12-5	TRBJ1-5	CASGLARDRFSQPQHF	TGTGCTAGTGGTTTGGCCCGGGACAGATTCAGTCAGCCCCAGCATTTT
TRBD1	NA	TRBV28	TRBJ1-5	CASSPGTVYQPQHF	TGTGCCAGCAGTCCCGGGACAGTGTATCAGCCCCAGCATTTT
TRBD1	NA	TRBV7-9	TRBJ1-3	CASTNSGQGSGNTIYF	TGTGCCAGCACCAATTCTGGACAGGGATCAGGAAACACCATATATTTT
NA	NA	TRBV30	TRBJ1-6	CAWGEPLHF	TGTGCCTGGGGTGAACCCCTCCACTTT
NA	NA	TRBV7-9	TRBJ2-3	CASSPRGYTDTQYF	TGTGCCAGCAGCCCCCGGGGGTACACAGATACGCAGTATTTT
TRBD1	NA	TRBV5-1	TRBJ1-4	CASRQGGTTNEKLFF	TGCGCCAGCCGGCAGGGGGGCACAACTAATGAAAAACTGTTTTTT
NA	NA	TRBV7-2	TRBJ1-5	CASSPEAGVQPQHF	TGTGCCAGCAGCCCCGAGGCGGGGGTACAGCCCCAGCATTTT
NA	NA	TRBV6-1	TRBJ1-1	CASSEPGKNTEAFF	TGTGCCAGCAGCGAGCCAGGTAAAAACACTGAAGCTTTCTTT
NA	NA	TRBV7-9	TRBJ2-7	CASSSTKGHLTYEQYF	TGTGCCAGCAGCTCCACCAAAGGACACCTTACCTACGAGCAGTACTTC
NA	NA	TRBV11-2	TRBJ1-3	CASQAGGHGNTIYF	TGTGCCAGCCAAGCGGGGGGGCATGGAAACACCATATATTTT
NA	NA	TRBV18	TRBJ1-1	CASSPIAREAFF	TGTGCCAGCTCACCAATTGCCAGGGAAGCTTTCTTT
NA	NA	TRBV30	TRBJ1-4	CAWSLGRGEKLFF	TGTGCCTGGAGCCTCGGGCGCGGGGAAAAACTGTTTTTT
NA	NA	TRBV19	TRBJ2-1	CASSIGSEGYNEQFF	TGTGCCAGTAGTATAGGTTCGGAGGGCTACAATGAGCAGTTCTTC
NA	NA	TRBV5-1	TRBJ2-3	CASSLEDADTQYF	TGCGCCAGCAGCTTGGAGGACGCAGATACGCAGTATTTT
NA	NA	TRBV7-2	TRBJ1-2	CASSPDPGLMGGYTF	TGTGCCAGCAGCCCCGACCCGGGGCTAATGGGTGGCTACACCTTC
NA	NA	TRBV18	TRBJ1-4	CASSLTQGEKLFF	TGTGCCAGCTCACTAACTCAAGGGGAAAAACTGTTTTTT
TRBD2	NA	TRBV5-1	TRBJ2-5	CASTGLAPWETQYF	TGCGCCAGCACAGGACTAGCCCCTTGGGAGACCCAGTACTTC
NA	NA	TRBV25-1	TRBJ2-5	CASSAQGGQETQYF	TGTGCCAGCAGTGCCCAGGGGGGACAAGAGACCCAGTACTTC
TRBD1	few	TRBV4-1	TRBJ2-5	CASSRLGQPQGTQYF	TGCGCCAGCAGCCGCCTGGGACAGCCCCAAGGGACCCAGTACTTC
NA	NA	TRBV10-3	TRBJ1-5	CAISEYPEQPQHF	TGTGCCATCAGTGAGTATCCGGAACAGCCCCAGCATTTT
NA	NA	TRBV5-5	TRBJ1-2	CASSLRANYGYTF	TGTGCCAGCAGCCTACGGGCCAACTATGGCTACACCTTC
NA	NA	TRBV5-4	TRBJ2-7	CASSSSGGSSYEQYF	TGTGCCAGCAGCTCATCGGGCGGTAGCTCCTACGAGCAGTACTTC
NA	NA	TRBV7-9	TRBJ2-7	CASSLTSGFFSYEQYF	TGTGCCAGCAGCTTAACGTCAGGTTTCTTCTCCTACGAGCAGTACTTC
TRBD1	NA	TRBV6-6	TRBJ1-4	CASSTGTDEKLFF	TGTGCCAGCAGTACCGGGACAGATGAAAAACTGTTTTTT
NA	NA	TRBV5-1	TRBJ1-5	CASSSSGDLGQPQHF	TGCGCCAGCAGCTCCTCCGGGGATCTGGGGCAGCCCCAGCATTTT
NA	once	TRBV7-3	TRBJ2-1	CASSLTAGIYNEQFF	TGTGCCAGCAGCTTAACTGCGGGTATCTACAATGAGCAGTTCTTC